A selection of T cell receptor beta chains follows, all from one sample in a study of molecular identifiers for immune sequencing clone quantification. TCRdb ran MiXCR on the PCR reads and lists one entry per CDR3 protein. Of under 800,000 distinct CDR3 sequences detected, roughly 27% appear once; the ten largest clones hold about 0.84%. Input material: naive CD8+ T cells from blood, with Jurkat cell RNA spiked in. The receptors originated from a human donor in good health. Some libraries in this study had Jurkat cell RNA spiked in. Each CDR3 is given with its conserved first and last residue. A D gene is named only where the DNA matches it firmly. Not all rows give a size; the values are once, few, many and, for expanded clones, a class.

v_gene: TRBV27
j_gene: TRBJ1-6
d_gene: -
abundance: -
CDR3nt: TGTGCCAGCAGTTTAAGGCCTCAGAGGAATTCACCCCTCCACTTT
CDR3aa: CASSLRPQRNSPLHF

v_gene: TRBV3-2
j_gene: TRBJ1-1
d_gene: -
abundance: few
CDR3nt: TGTGCCAGCAGCCCTGAGGGACAGGGGGCTTCAAGGGACACTGAAGCTTTCTTT
CDR3aa: CASSPEGQGASRDTEAFF

v_gene: TRBV2
j_gene: TRBJ1-1
d_gene: -
abundance: -
CDR3nt: TGTGCCAGCAGTGAGGGCGGGGCCATGTCGGGCACTGAAGCTTTCTTT
CDR3aa: CASSEGGAMSGTEAFF

v_gene: TRBV14
j_gene: TRBJ2-7
d_gene: -
abundance: -
CDR3nt: TGTGCCAGCAGCCAAGCTGCACCCTACGAGCAGTACTTC
CDR3aa: CASSQAAPYEQYF

v_gene: TRBV20-1
j_gene: TRBJ2-7
d_gene: -
abundance: many
CDR3nt: TGCAGTGCTAGGAGGGGGGGCTCCTACGAGCAGTACTTC
CDR3aa: CSARRGGSYEQYF

v_gene: TRBV30
j_gene: TRBJ2-2
d_gene: -
abundance: -
CDR3nt: TGTGCCCACCTACAGGGCGGGGAGCTGTTTTTT
CDR3aa: CAHLQGGELFF

v_gene: TRBV20-1
j_gene: TRBJ2-7
d_gene: TRBD2
abundance: -
CDR3nt: TGCAGTGCCTTTCAGATAGGACTAGCGGCTACTGTACCTTCTCGACGCTACGAGCAGTACTTC
CDR3aa: CSAFQIGLAATVPSRRYEQYF

v_gene: TRBV4-2
j_gene: TRBJ2-7
d_gene: -
abundance: many
CDR3nt: TGTGCCAGCAGCCAAGAGGGGACACGCTCCTACGAGCAGTACTTC
CDR3aa: CASSQEGTRSYEQYF

v_gene: TRBV4-3
j_gene: TRBJ2-1
d_gene: -
abundance: -
CDR3nt: TGCGCCAGCAGCTCGCACTTCAGGGACAATGAGCAGTTCTTC
CDR3aa: CASSSHFRDNEQFF

v_gene: TRBV20-1
j_gene: TRBJ1-1
d_gene: -
abundance: few
CDR3nt: TGCAGTGCTAGAGATTATGAAGCGGGAACTGAAGCTTTCTTT
CDR3aa: CSARDYEAGTEAFF

v_gene: TRBV5-1
j_gene: TRBJ1-1
d_gene: TRBD1
abundance: few
CDR3nt: TGCGCCAGCAGCTTGGACCTATACAGGGGGCTAACTGAAGCTTTCTTT
CDR3aa: CASSLDLYRGLTEAFF

v_gene: TRBV4-3
j_gene: TRBJ2-7
d_gene: -
abundance: many
CDR3nt: TGCGCCAGCAGCCAAGCCCGGTCCTACGAGCAGTACTTC
CDR3aa: CASSQARSYEQYF

v_gene: TRBV12-3/TRBV12-4
j_gene: TRBJ1-5
d_gene: -
abundance: few
CDR3nt: TGTGCCAGCAGTTTAGCGTCGATAGGGGCGAGCAATCAGCCCCAGCATTTT
CDR3aa: CASSLASIGASNQPQHF

v_gene: TRBV7-9
j_gene: TRBJ2-7
d_gene: TRBD1
abundance: -
CDR3nt: TGTGCCAGCAGCTTAGCGCAGGGGGTGAACTCCTACGAGCAGTACTTC
CDR3aa: CASSLAQGVNSYEQYF

v_gene: TRBV7-2
j_gene: TRBJ2-7
d_gene: TRBD1
abundance: few
CDR3nt: TGTGCCAGTGCCGGGACAGGGGGCAACGAGCAGTACTTC
CDR3aa: CASAGTGGNEQYF

v_gene: TRBV28
j_gene: TRBJ2-7
d_gene: -
abundance: many
CDR3nt: TGTGCCAGCAAATCGGGACGGGCGCCTTTCGAGCAGTACTTC
CDR3aa: CASKSGRAPFEQYF

v_gene: TRBV9
j_gene: TRBJ2-7
d_gene: -
abundance: -
CDR3nt: TGTGCCAGCAGCGTAGTCCCGGATTCCTACGAGCAGTACTTC
CDR3aa: CASSVVPDSYEQYF

v_gene: TRBV13
j_gene: TRBJ2-7
d_gene: TRBD2
abundance: -
CDR3nt: TGTGCCAGCAGCTTAGGACTAGCGGGGGACTACGAGCAGTACTTC
CDR3aa: CASSLGLAGDYEQYF

v_gene: TRBV19
j_gene: TRBJ2-2
d_gene: -
abundance: many
CDR3nt: TGTGCCAGTCGAACTGGGACCGGGGAGCTGTTTTTT
CDR3aa: CASRTGTGELFF

v_gene: TRBV4-3
j_gene: TRBJ2-7
d_gene: -
abundance: -
CDR3nt: TGCGCCAGCAGCCAAGAATACCCGCGCTCCTACGCGCAGTACTTC
CDR3aa: CASSQEYPRSYAQYF

v_gene: TRBV6-2/TRBV6-3
j_gene: TRBJ2-7
d_gene: TRBD2
abundance: -
CDR3nt: TGTGCCAGCAGTTTGAGCGGGGGCCGATCCTACGAGCAGTACTTC
CDR3aa: CASSLSGGRSYEQYF

v_gene: TRBV27
j_gene: TRBJ2-7
d_gene: -
abundance: -
CDR3nt: TGTGCCAGCCGTGACCGGGGAGAAGTCTACGAGCAGTACTTC
CDR3aa: CASRDRGEVYEQYF

v_gene: TRBV13
j_gene: TRBJ2-3
d_gene: -
abundance: many
CDR3nt: TGTGCCAGCAGTGGAGGGGCCGCAAGCACAGATACGCAGTATTTT
CDR3aa: CASSGGAASTDTQYF